Listed here are 30 T cell receptor beta chains from one sample, sequenced in a study of type 1 regulatory T cells. TCRdb re-derived calls from the reads in MiXCR, one entry per CDR3 protein. The sample holds around 88,000 distinct CDR3 sequences, roughly 28% seen once. The sequencing sample was made of CD4+ T cells, either the whole sample or a sorted fraction (not recorded which). These receptors all come from a human donor in good health.

This clonotype was counted between two and nine times. The chain combines TRBV20-1 with TRBJ2-7; possibly TRBD2 for D (5 bases). The V gene's germline CDR1 is DFQATT and CDR2 SNEGSKA (reference sequence). This CDR3 is 13 amino acids long. Trimming pared 6 bases from V and 0 bases from J, leaving 12 bases between. In DNA, the CDR3 is TGCAGTGCCCGCACGGGGTTCTCCTACGAGCAGTACTTC. Translated: CSARTGFSYEQYF.

A remark on this clonotype: The junction departs from the called germline gene at one end, perhaps through a read error. The chain employs TRBV19 and TRBJ2-1; TRBD2 matches 11 bases. Germline V gene sequence: CDR1 LNHDA, CDR2 SQIVND (reference sequence). The CDR3 covers 16 residues. For the CDR3, the DNA is TGTGCCAGTAGTATTTCTCTAGCGGGAGGTCACAATGTGCAGTTCTTC. Translated, it gives CASSISLAGGHNVQFF.

The chain employs TRBV6-2 or TRBV6-3 and TRBJ2-2; 8 bases fit TRBD2. The V gene's germline CDR1 is MNHEY and CDR2 SVGEGT. Trimming at V came to 0 bases and at J to 0 bases, leaving 9 bases not matched to a gene. The CDR3 has 19 amino acids. CDR3 in amino acids: CASSYSIAVAGPNTGELFF. In DNA, the CDR3 is TGTGCCAGCAGTTACTCGATCGCAGTAGCGGGACCGAACACCGGGGAGCTGTTTTTT.

The rearrangement uses TRBV3-1 and TRBJ2-1, with TRBD2 matching over 12 bases. Trimming removed 3 bases from V and 8 bases from J; junction bases left unmatched: 8. Per the germline V gene, CDR1 is LGHDT and CDR2 is YNNKEL (reference sequence). This CDR3 comprises 16 residues. The CDR3 region has the DNA TGTGCCAGCAGCCAGTTGACTAGCGGGAGTACAGATGAGCAGTTCTTC. It codes for CASSQLTSGSTDEQFF.

This clonotype was picked up a small number of times. This CDR3 is CSASLAGGWFYEQYF. The CDR3 DNA is TGCAGTGCTAGCCTCGCGGGAGGTTGGTTTTACGAGCAGTACTTC. J is TRBJ2-7 and V is TRBV20-1; 8 bases agree with TRBD2. Germline CDR1 reads DFQATT; CDR2 reads SNEGSKA (reference sequence). V trimming: 3 bases; J trimming: 4 bases; junction bases outside the gene matches: 11. This CDR3 has 15 residues.

The J gene is TRBJ1-1, the V gene TRBV3-1; D is perhaps TRBD1 (6 bases). The germline V gene encodes CDR1 LGHDT and CDR2 YNNKEL (reference sequence). V was shortened by 1 base and J by 3 bases, with 12 bases between the two germline ends. The CDR3 has 15 amino acids. For the CDR3, the DNA is TGTGCCAGCAGCCAAGGGCCCCAGGGGCACACTGAAGCTTTCTTT. This gives the protein CASSQGPQGHTEAFF.

CDR3 sequence reads: CASSYSVVSNQPQHF. In DNA form, the CDR3 reads TGTGCCAGCAGTTACTCGGTGGTTAGCAATCAGCCCCAGCATTTT. The genes are TRBV6-2 or TRBV6-3 and TRBJ1-5; D call uncertain. The CDR3 spans 15 residues. V was pared by 0 bases and J by 0 bases, with 6 bases between. CDR1 and CDR2 (germline): MNHEY, SVGEGT.

The table lists this clonotype with a few counts. The V call is TRBV3-1, the J call TRBJ2-1; no clear D gene. The length of the CDR3 is 15 residues. Germline CDR1 reads LGHDT; CDR2 reads YNNKEL (reference sequence). The germline V and J ends were trimmed by 1 base and 10 bases, with 17 bases remaining between them. CDR3 in amino acids: CASSQGLPRQLEQFF. CDR3 nucleotide sequence: TGTGCCAGCAGCCAAGGACTGCCCCGGCAATTGGAGCAGTTCTTC.

The chain couples TRBV7-2 to TRBJ1-1; D unresolved. The V gene lost 1 base and the J gene lost 8 bases, with 14 bases spanning the gap. Germline V gene lookup returns CDR1 SGHTA and CDR2 FQGNSA. The CDR3 has 14 amino acids. DNA of the CDR3: TGTGCCAGCAGCTTAGGGACCCTACACGGGGAAGCTTTCTTT. It codes for CASSLGTLHGEAFF.

The chain links TRBV7-6 to TRBJ2-2; 14 bases are shared with TRBD2. The CDR3 runs 18 residues. With 4 bases clipped from V and 5 bases from J, the junction kept 9 bases outside the gene matches. CDR1 SGHVS and CDR2 FNYEAQ come from the germline V gene. The CDR3 here is CASSSSTSGRVYTGELFF. In nucleotides, the CDR3 is TGTGCCAGCAGCTCTTCGACTAGCGGGAGGGTTTATACCGGGGAGCTGTTTTTT.

The rearrangement links TRBV7-2 to TRBJ2-1; possible D gene TRBD1, 6 bases. Deletions cut 5 bases from V and 1 base from J, with 18 bases between. The CDR3 covers 17 residues. Germline V lookup: CDR1 SGHTA, CDR2 FQGNSA. The CDR3 sequence is CASSPSLQRGSYNEQFF. CDR3 DNA: TGTGCCAGCAGCCCGAGCTTGCAGAGGGGGTCCTACAATGAGCAGTTCTTC. The variable domain in full, with the rest retrieved from reference TRBV7-2 and TRBJ2-1, is GAGVSQSPSNKVTEKGKDVELRCDPISGHTALYWYRQSLGQGLEFLIYFQGNSAPDKSGLPSDRFSAERTGGSVSTLTIQRTQQEDSAVYLCASSPSLQRGSYNEQFFGPGTRLTVL.

The rearrangement links TRBV20-1 to TRBJ2-1, with 13 nucleotides matching TRBD2. This CDR3 has 18 residues. Germline V CDR1 and CDR2: DFQATT, SNEGSKA (reference sequence). V was clipped by 0 bases and J by 10 bases; unmatched bases: 15. This chain's CDR3 is CSARDWVKVTSGRGEQFF. The CDR3 region has the DNA TGCAGTGCTAGAGATTGGGTTAAGGTTACTAGCGGGAGGGGGGAGCAGTTCTTC.

This chain links TRBV7-9 with TRBJ1-2; 7 bases fit TRBD1. The V gene end was trimmed by 5 bases and the J gene end by 4 bases; junction bases not matched to a gene: 10. Germline V CDR1 and CDR2: SEHNR, FQNEAQ (reference sequence). The CDR3 totals 15 residues. Here the CDR3 DNA reads TGTGCCAGCAGCCCCGCAGGGGGGGGCTTCTATGGCTACACCTTC. It translates to CASSPAGGGFYGYTF.

This clonotype came up a few times. The chain is built from TRBV24-1 and TRBJ2-1; 7 nucleotides line up with TRBD1. V gave up 4 bases and J gave up 7 bases; unmatched junction bases: 0. The CDR3 consists of 12 residues. CDR1 and CDR2 from the germline V gene are KGHDR and SFDVKD. The CDR3, as DNA: TGTGCCACCAGTGACAGGGGGAATGAGCAGTTCTTC. Translation gives CATSDRGNEQFF.

There are a few counts of this clonotype. The chain combines TRBV3-1 with TRBJ1-5, with no clear D. Germline V gives CDR1 LGHDT, CDR2 YNNKEL (reference sequence). The V end lost 0 bases, the J end lost 9 bases, and 15 bases lay between the germline ends. The CDR3 extends over 15 amino acids. CDR3 coding DNA: TGTGCCAGCAGCCAAGATGGGCGAGTCTCTCGGCCCCAGCATTTT. Residues: CASSQDGRVSRPQHF.

J is TRBJ2-7 and V is TRBV11-1, with D uncertain. Looked up from germline, CDR1 is SGHAT and CDR2 is FQDESV (reference sequence). The V end was cut by 1 base, the J end by 0 bases, with 10 bases between. The CDR3 consists of 15 residues. CDR3 in amino acids: CASSLVLGNSYEQYF. DNA of the CDR3: TGTGCCAGCAGCTTAGTCCTGGGTAACTCCTACGAGCAGTACTTC.

As concerns this clonotype: A much larger clone lies one base from this, so it may be a read error. The rearrangement links TRBV20-1 to TRBJ1-5, with no clear D. Germline CDR1 and CDR2: DFQATT and SNEGSKA (reference sequence). The CDR3 contains 12 residues. The CDR3 reads CRASPGDQPQHF. The CDR3 region has the DNA TGCCGTGCTAGTCCCGGGGATCAGCCCCAGCATTTT.

This sequence joins TRBV7-2 and TRBJ2-7; D gene uncertain. The V end lost 0 bases, the J end lost 1 base, and 7 bases lay between the germline ends. Germline V gene data show CDR1 as SGHTA and CDR2 as FQGNSA. The CDR3 contains 14 residues. The CDR3 nucleotides are TGTGCCAGCAGCTTAGCGGGTATGTCCTACGAGCAGTACTTC. This codes for CASSLAGMSYEQYF.

This chain links TRBV28 with TRBJ2-5; D perhaps matches TRBD2 (7 bases). This CDR3 region has 17 residues. V gave up 6 bases and J gave up 3 bases, with 23 bases separating them. Germline assignment: CDR1 MDHEN and CDR2 SYDVKM. CDR3 loop: CASSKRGGRGLKETQYF. For the CDR3, the DNA is TGTGCCAGCAGCAAAAGGGGGGGGAGGGGCCTAAAAGAGACCCAGTACTTC.

Points on this clonotype: The junction and the germline gene differ at one end; a read error may be behind it. The chain recombines TRBV20-1 with TRBJ2-1; possible D gene TRBD2, 5 bases. Germline V CDR1 and CDR2: DFQATT, SNEGSKA (reference sequence). The CDR3 is 15 residues long. DNA of the CDR3: TGCAGTGCTAGATGGGCGGCTAGCCGGTACAAAGAGCAGTTCTTC. This gives the protein CSARWAASRYKEQFF.

The chain is built from TRBV7-3 and TRBJ2-7; D is unclear. Germline V gene lookup returns CDR1 SGHTA and CDR2 FQGTGA. The V gene lost 0 bases and the J gene lost 6 bases, with 9 bases spanning the gap. The CDR3 extends over 13 amino acids. CDR3 in amino acids: CASSLTASSEQYF. The CDR3, as DNA: TGTGCCAGCAGCTTAACGGCGTCGAGCGAGCAGTACTTC.

In its sample, this clonotype was seen a few times. J is TRBJ1-1 and V is TRBV29-1; D is perhaps TRBD1 (5 bases). Trimming removed 2 bases at V and 1 base at J, with 14 bases between. This CDR3 spans 15 amino acids. Germline assignment: CDR1 SQVTM and CDR2 ANQGSEA. CDR3 loop: CSVEKLTQGNTEAFF. DNA of the CDR3: TGCAGCGTTGAAAAGCTAACTCAGGGGAACACTGAAGCTTTCTTT.

This clonotype was found many times. This chain connects TRBV12-3 or TRBV12-4 to TRBJ1-1; maybe TRBD1 (6 bases). This CDR3 is built from 13 residues. The germline V and J ends were trimmed by 5 bases and 3 bases, with 10 bases remaining between them. The CDR3 reads CASSIAGDTEAFF. In nucleotides, the CDR3 is TGTGCCAGCAGTATCGCAGGGGACACTGAAGCTTTCTTT.

This sequence joins TRBV6-2 or TRBV6-3 and TRBJ1-3; tentative D call: TRBD1 (5 bases). This CDR3 comprises 16 residues. CDR1 is MNHEY, CDR2 SVGEGT, per germline. Trimming removed 6 bases from V and 2 bases from J, with 17 bases in between. The CDR3 DNA reads as TGTGCCAGCAGCACAATACGGGACTTTGCTGGAAACACCATATATTTT. Amino acids: CASSTIRDFAGNTIYF.

This clonotype was observed a few times. The chain combines TRBV6-7 with TRBJ2-5; D is uncertain. TRBV6-7 is given ORF status, its function remaining uncertain. The CDR3 has 10 residues. The ends were cut back, 7 bases at V and 4 bases at J, with 4 bases in the middle. CDR3 residues: CASITETQYF. DNA for the CDR3: TGTGCCAGCATCACAGAGACCCAGTACTTC.

CDR3 region: CASSTRDRGSGANVLTF. The CDR3 coding sequence is TGTGCCAGCAGTACTCGGGACAGGGGGTCTGGGGCCAACGTCCTGACTTTC. The J gene is TRBJ2-6, the V gene TRBV27, with TRBD1 identical over 11 bases. Looked up from germline, CDR1 is MNHEY and CDR2 is SMNVEV (reference sequence). This CDR3 contains 17 residues. Trimming took 5 bases from V and 1 from J; bases not matched to a gene: 4.

The chain couples TRBV20-1 to TRBJ2-5, with 14 bases lining up with TRBD2. This CDR3 region has 15 residues. Germline lookup yields CDR1 DFQATT and CDR2 SNEGSKA (reference sequence). With V trimmed by 5 bases and J by 9 bases, 11 bases remained unmatched. This CDR3 is CSAPPGTSGSLAQYF. The DNA for the CDR3 is TGCAGTGCTCCCCCCGGGACTAGCGGGAGTTTAGCCCAGTACTTC.

The genes are TRBV7-2 and TRBJ1-1, with TRBD1 as a possible D gene (5 bases). The germline V gene has CDR1 SGHTA and CDR2 FQGNSA. The CDR3 covers 14 residues. The V gene lost 5 bases and the J gene lost 0 bases, with 10 bases spanning the gap. CDR3 residues: CASSQGRLNTEAFF. The CDR3 DNA reads TGTGCCAGCAGCCAGGGCAGACTGAACACTGAAGCTTTCTTT.

This clonotype was counted only a few times. The chain combines TRBV7-2 with TRBJ1-1; no reliable D call. Germline assignment: CDR1 SGHTA and CDR2 FQGNSA. The CDR3 has 13 residues. Trimming cost V 1 base and J 8 bases, with 11 bases left between them. CDR3 protein: CASSLDGIIEAFF. The CDR3 DNA sequence: TGTGCCAGCAGCTTAGATGGAATCATAGAAGCTTTCTTT.

The chain carries TRBV12-3 or TRBV12-4 and TRBJ2-6, with 8 nucleotides matching TRBD2. CDR3 length equals 20 residues. V shed 5 bases, J shed 2 bases, and the junction held 17 bases outside the gene matches. This chain's CDR3 is CASSPFPPQREYAGANVLTF. The CDR3 DNA is TGTGCCAGCAGTCCCTTCCCCCCGCAGCGGGAGTACGCTGGGGCCAACGTCCTGACTTTC.